The rows below give T cell receptor beta chains drawn from one sample of a study of blood T cell repertoires in COVID-19. The assay was immunoSEQ multiplex PCR, and TCRdb's table has in-frame clones only and misses some. The sample holds under 250,000 clones; about four fifths are singletons and the top ten take around 2.7%. The sequencing input was peripheral blood. Receptors were obtained from a woman in her 30s who had recovered from COVID-19. CDR3s include the opening cysteine and the closing phenylalanine or tryptophan. Fields, in order: CDR3 length, clone size, D gene, V gene, J gene, CDR3 protein, CDR3 DNA. A D gene is named only where the DNA matches it firmly. Size is stated for part of the rows, as once, few or many counts, or as a class when the clone is expanded.

CDR3 length: 13; clone size: .; D gene: .; V gene: TRBV5-6; J gene: TRBJ2-1; CDR3 protein: CASSLERRGEQFF; CDR3 DNA: TGTGCCAGCAGCTTGGAAAGGAGGGGTGAGCAGTTCTTC
CDR3 length: 15; clone size: .; D gene: .; V gene: TRBV7-9; J gene: TRBJ1-1; CDR3 protein: CASSPQQGINTEAFF; CDR3 DNA: TGTGCCAGCAGCCCGCAACAGGGCATCAACACTGAAGCTTTCTTT
CDR3 length: 17; clone size: once; D gene: TRBD1; V gene: TRBV24-1; J gene: TRBJ1-5; CDR3 protein: CATSDRQGVAGNQPQHF; CDR3 DNA: TGTGCCACCAGTGATCGACAGGGGGTCGCTGGCAATCAGCCCCAGCATTTT
CDR3 length: 16; clone size: .; D gene: TRBD2; V gene: TRBV27; J gene: TRBJ2-1; CDR3 protein: CASSRDGLAGFGEQFF; CDR3 DNA: TGTGCCAGCAGCCGGGACGGACTAGCGGGATTCGGTGAGCAGTTCTTC
CDR3 length: 15; clone size: .; D gene: TRBD1; V gene: TRBV28; J gene: TRBJ2-1; CDR3 protein: CASSPHTQGGDEQFF; CDR3 DNA: TGTGCCAGCAGTCCCCATACCCAAGGGGGCGATGAGCAGTTCTTC
CDR3 length: 15; clone size: .; D gene: TRBD1; V gene: TRBV2; J gene: TRBJ1-2; CDR3 protein: CASSEARQGPYGYTF; CDR3 DNA: TGTGCCAGCAGTGAAGCGAGACAGGGACCCTATGGCTACACCTTC
CDR3 length: 14; clone size: once; D gene: .; V gene: TRBV6-1; J gene: TRBJ2-7; CDR3 protein: CASSEDRFSYEQYF; CDR3 DNA: TGTGCCAGCAGTGAAGACAGGTTCTCCTACGAGCAGTACTTC
CDR3 length: 16; clone size: .; D gene: .; V gene: TRBV7-9; J gene: TRBJ1-1; CDR3 protein: CASSSHRRKLNTEAFF; CDR3 DNA: TGTGCCAGCAGCTCCCACCGGAGAAAATTGAACACTGAAGCTTTCTTT
CDR3 length: 13; clone size: .; D gene: TRBD1; V gene: TRBV2; J gene: TRBJ2-1; CDR3 protein: CASRGTGFNEQFF; CDR3 DNA: TGTGCCAGCAGGGGGACAGGGTTCAATGAGCAGTTCTTC
CDR3 length: 18; clone size: .; D gene: .; V gene: TRBV7-3; J gene: TRBJ1-1; CDR3 protein: CASSPCPDPNARDTEAFF; CDR3 DNA: TGTGCCAGCAGCCCATGCCCGGACCCGAACGCGAGGGACACTGAAGCTTTCTTT
CDR3 length: 19; clone size: .; D gene: TRBD2; V gene: TRBV24-1; J gene: TRBJ2-3; CDR3 protein: CATSGDTGSRLADTDTQYF; CDR3 DNA: TGTGCCACCAGTGGAGATACAGGCTCGAGGCTAGCGGACACAGATACGCAGTATTTT
CDR3 length: 18; clone size: .; D gene: TRBD2; V gene: TRBV10-3; J gene: TRBJ2-1; CDR3 protein: CAISEFWTSGTAYNEQFF; CDR3 DNA: TGTGCCATCAGTGAGTTTTGGACTAGCGGGACAGCCTACAATGAGCAGTTCTTC
CDR3 length: 15; clone size: .; D gene: TRBD2; V gene: TRBV7-9; J gene: TRBJ2-7; CDR3 protein: CASSPRGAGDREQYF; CDR3 DNA: TGTGCCAGCAGCCCCCGGGGAGCGGGAGATCGCGAGCAGTACTTC
CDR3 length: 15; clone size: .; D gene: .; V gene: TRBV15; J gene: TRBJ2-5; CDR3 protein: CATSRDPGEAQTQYF; CDR3 DNA: TGTGCCACCAGCAGAGATCCGGGAGAGGCACAGACCCAGTACTTC
CDR3 length: 16; clone size: once; D gene: .; V gene: TRBV19; J gene: TRBJ2-2; CDR3 protein: CASSPRQFLNTGELFF; CDR3 DNA: TGTGCCAGTAGTCCGAGACAGTTCTTGAACACCGGGGAGCTGTTTTTT
CDR3 length: 13; clone size: .; D gene: TRBD2; V gene: TRBV29-1; J gene: TRBJ2-5; CDR3 protein: CSVRPGGQETQYF; CDR3 DNA: TGCAGCGTGCGTCCGGGGGGACAAGAGACCCAGTACTTC
CDR3 length: 13; clone size: .; D gene: .; V gene: TRBV2; J gene: TRBJ2-1; CDR3 protein: CASRWGRNNEQFF; CDR3 DNA: TGTGCCAGTCGGTGGGGGAGGAACAATGAGCAGTTCTTC
CDR3 length: 15; clone size: .; D gene: .; V gene: TRBV5-4; J gene: TRBJ1-1; CDR3 protein: CASSPRGGLNTEAFF; CDR3 DNA: TGTGCCAGCAGCCCTAGGGGGGGATTGAACACTGAAGCTTTCTTT
CDR3 length: 11; clone size: once; D gene: .; V gene: TRBV10-3; J gene: TRBJ2-2; CDR3 protein: CATTVTGELFF; CDR3 DNA: TGTGCCACGACAGTCACCGGGGAGCTGTTTTTT
CDR3 length: 11; clone size: .; D gene: .; V gene: TRBV28; J gene: TRBJ2-7; CDR3 protein: CASSWRGEQYF; CDR3 DNA: TGTGCCAGCAGTTGGCGGGGCGAGCAGTACTTC
CDR3 length: 15; clone size: once; D gene: TRBD2; V gene: TRBV6-2/TRBV6-3; J gene: TRBJ2-1; CDR3 protein: CASSYPIGGYNEQFF; CDR3 DNA: TGTGCCAGCAGTTACCCGATCGGGGGGTACAATGAGCAGTTCTTC
CDR3 length: 18; clone size: .; D gene: .; V gene: TRBV28; J gene: TRBJ2-7; CDR3 protein: CASSRRLELDSVGYEQYF; CDR3 DNA: TGTGCCAGCAGCCGTAGGTTGGAATTGGACAGCGTTGGCTACGAGCAGTACTTC
CDR3 length: 17; clone size: .; D gene: .; V gene: TRBV25-1; J gene: TRBJ2-1; CDR3 protein: CASSEWEGESYYNEQFF; CDR3 DNA: TGTGCCAGCAGTGAATGGGAGGGGGAGTCTTACTACAATGAGCAGTTCTTC
CDR3 length: 15; clone size: .; D gene: TRBD2; V gene: TRBV7-6; J gene: TRBJ2-3; CDR3 protein: CASSSGLAFTDTQYF; CDR3 DNA: TGTGCCAGCAGCTCGGGACTAGCGTTCACAGATACGCAGTATTTT
CDR3 length: 13; clone size: .; D gene: TRBD1; V gene: TRBV6-1; J gene: TRBJ1-1; CDR3 protein: CASSDRQGAEAFF; CDR3 DNA: TGTGCCAGCAGTGATCGACAGGGAGCTGAAGCTTTCTTT
CDR3 length: 14; clone size: .; D gene: TRBD2; V gene: TRBV11-2; J gene: TRBJ2-5; CDR3 protein: CASSDSSGTGTQYF; CDR3 DNA: TGTGCCAGCAGCGACTCTAGCGGGACCGGGACCCAGTACTTC
CDR3 length: 11; clone size: .; D gene: .; V gene: TRBV3-1/TRBV3-2; J gene: TRBJ2-1; CDR3 protein: CASSQVQEQFF; CDR3 DNA: TGTGCCAGCAGCCAAGTGCAGGAGCAGTTCTTC
CDR3 length: 13; clone size: once; D gene: .; V gene: TRBV2; J gene: TRBJ1-1; CDR3 protein: CASSEAAGISAFF; CDR3 DNA: TGTGCCAGCAGTGAAGCCGCAGGGATTTCAGCTTTCTTT
CDR3 length: 16; clone size: once; D gene: TRBD2; V gene: TRBV7-6; J gene: TRBJ2-5; CDR3 protein: CASSLVAGAGVETQYF; CDR3 DNA: TGTGCCAGCAGCTTAGTGGCGGGAGCGGGGGTGGAGACCCAGTACTTC
CDR3 length: 15; clone size: .; D gene: TRBD1; V gene: TRBV10-2; J gene: TRBJ1-1; CDR3 protein: CASRPGQGLWTEAFF; CDR3 DNA: TGCGCCAGCAGACCGGGACAGGGATTATGGACTGAAGCTTTCTTT
CDR3 length: 14; clone size: .; D gene: .; V gene: TRBV5-4; J gene: TRBJ1-1; CDR3 protein: CASSLIGQNTEAFF; CDR3 DNA: TGTGCCAGCAGCTTGATAGGACAGAACACTGAAGCTTTCTTT
CDR3 length: 15; clone size: .; D gene: TRBD1; V gene: TRBV10-3; J gene: TRBJ2-1; CDR3 protein: CAISAGTGTYNEQFF; CDR3 DNA: TGTGCCATCAGTGCCGGGACAGGGACTTACAATGAGCAGTTCTTC
CDR3 length: 16; clone size: .; D gene: TRBD2; V gene: TRBV9; J gene: TRBJ2-5; CDR3 protein: CASSVGGASGKETQYF; CDR3 DNA: TGTGCCAGCAGCGTAGGTGGGGCTAGCGGGAAAGAGACCCAGTACTTC
CDR3 length: 16; clone size: .; D gene: .; V gene: TRBV29-1; J gene: TRBJ1-5; CDR3 protein: CSVQTTGVDSNQPQHF; CDR3 DNA: TGCAGCGTTCAAACGACAGGCGTCGATAGCAATCAGCCCCAGCATTTT
CDR3 length: 15; clone size: .; D gene: .; V gene: TRBV27; J gene: TRBJ1-2; CDR3 protein: CASSRNGVPDYGYTF; CDR3 DNA: TGTGCCAGCAGTCGAAACGGGGTCCCCGACTATGGCTACACCTTC
CDR3 length: 11; clone size: once; D gene: .; V gene: TRBV5-5; J gene: TRBJ1-1; CDR3 protein: CASIWSTEAFF; CDR3 DNA: TGTGCCAGCATCTGGAGCACTGAAGCTTTCTTT
CDR3 length: 13; clone size: .; D gene: .; V gene: TRBV29-1; J gene: TRBJ2-1; CDR3 protein: CSVEYSSYNEQFF; CDR3 DNA: TGCAGCGTTGAATATAGCTCCTACAATGAGCAGTTCTTC
CDR3 length: 15; clone size: .; D gene: .; V gene: TRBV18; J gene: TRBJ1-3; CDR3 protein: CASSLDGYGGNTIYF; CDR3 DNA: TGTGCCAGCTCCCTCGACGGGTATGGTGGAAACACCATATATTTT
CDR3 length: 15; clone size: .; D gene: TRBD2; V gene: TRBV7-9; J gene: TRBJ2-7; CDR3 protein: CASSLVGASGNEQYF; CDR3 DNA: TGTGCCAGCAGCTTAGTAGGGGCTAGCGGGAACGAGCAGTACTTC
CDR3 length: 13; clone size: .; D gene: TRBD1; V gene: TRBV19; J gene: TRBJ2-5; CDR3 protein: CATGQGDQETQYF; CDR3 DNA: TGTGCCACAGGACAGGGTGACCAAGAGACCCAGTACTTC
CDR3 length: 15; clone size: few; D gene: TRBD1; V gene: TRBV19; J gene: TRBJ1-2; CDR3 protein: CASSDTGTGDYGYTF; CDR3 DNA: TGTGCCAGTAGTGACACCGGGACAGGGGACTATGGCTACACCTTC